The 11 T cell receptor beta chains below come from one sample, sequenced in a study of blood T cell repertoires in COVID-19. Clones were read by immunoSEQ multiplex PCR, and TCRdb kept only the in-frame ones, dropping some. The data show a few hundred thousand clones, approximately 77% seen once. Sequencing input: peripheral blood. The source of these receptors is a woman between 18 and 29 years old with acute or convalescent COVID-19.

CDR3 sequence (DNA): TGTGCCAGCAGTCCTGCGGAAGAGACCCAGTACTTC. Translation gives CASSPAEETQYF. The rearrangement uses TRBV6-6 and TRBJ2-5; D is unresolved. Germline V gene sequence: CDR1 MNHNY, CDR2 SVGAGI (reference sequence). The CDR3 sequence is 12 residues long. The germline V and J ends were trimmed by 5 bases and 3 bases, with 7 bases remaining between them.

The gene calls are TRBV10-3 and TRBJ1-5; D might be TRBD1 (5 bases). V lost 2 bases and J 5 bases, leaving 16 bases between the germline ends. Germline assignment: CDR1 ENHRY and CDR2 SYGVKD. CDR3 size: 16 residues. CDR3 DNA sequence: TGTGCCATCAGTGAGGGGGAAGGGGAAAATCATCAGCCCCAGCATTTT. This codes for CAISEGEGENHQPQHF.

The CDR3 reads CASSIVALGQGVSSTGELFF. For the CDR3, the DNA is TGTGCCAGTAGTATAGTGGCTTTGGGACAGGGGGTTTCTAGTACCGGGGAGCTGTTTTTT. The V call is TRBV19, the J call TRBJ2-2; 11 bases align to TRBD1. The junction had 15 bases not matched to a gene; V was cut back by 1 base and J by 5 bases. The CDR3 runs to 20 residues. Looked up from germline, CDR1 is LNHDA and CDR2 is SQIVND (reference sequence).

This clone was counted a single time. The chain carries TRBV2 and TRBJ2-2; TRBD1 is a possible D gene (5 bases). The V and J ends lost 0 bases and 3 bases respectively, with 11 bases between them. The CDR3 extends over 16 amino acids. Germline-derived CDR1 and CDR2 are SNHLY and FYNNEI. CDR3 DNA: TGTGCCAGCAGTGAAGCGGCAGGGTGGGACACCGGGGAGCTGTTTTTT. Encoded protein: CASSEAAGWDTGELFF.

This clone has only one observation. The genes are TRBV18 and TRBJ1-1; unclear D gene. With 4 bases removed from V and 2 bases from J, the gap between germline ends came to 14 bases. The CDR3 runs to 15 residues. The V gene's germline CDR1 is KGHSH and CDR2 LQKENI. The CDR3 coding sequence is TGTGCCAGCTCACTTTTCCTGACTAAAAACACTGAAGCTTTCTTT. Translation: CASSLFLTKNTEAFF.

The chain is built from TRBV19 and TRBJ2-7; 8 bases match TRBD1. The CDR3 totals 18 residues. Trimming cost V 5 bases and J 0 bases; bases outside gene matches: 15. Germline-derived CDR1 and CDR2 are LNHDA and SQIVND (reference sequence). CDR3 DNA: TGTGCCAGTAGTCGTATACCGGGACAGGTTTCTAGCTCCTACGAGCAGTACTTC. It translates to CASSRIPGQVSSSYEQYF. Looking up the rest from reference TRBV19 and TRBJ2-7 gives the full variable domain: DGGITQSPKYLFRKEGQNVTLSCEQNLNHDAMYWYRQDPGQGLRLIYYSQIVNDFQKGDIAEGYSVSREKKESFPLTVTSAQKNPTAFYLCASSRIPGQVSSSYEQYFGPGTRLTVT.

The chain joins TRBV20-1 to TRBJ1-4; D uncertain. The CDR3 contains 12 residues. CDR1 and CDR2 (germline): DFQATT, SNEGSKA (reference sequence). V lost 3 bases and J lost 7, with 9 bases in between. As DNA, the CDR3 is TGCAGTGCTAGTGAGCCAGGTGAAAAACTGTTTTTT. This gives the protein CSASEPGEKLFF.

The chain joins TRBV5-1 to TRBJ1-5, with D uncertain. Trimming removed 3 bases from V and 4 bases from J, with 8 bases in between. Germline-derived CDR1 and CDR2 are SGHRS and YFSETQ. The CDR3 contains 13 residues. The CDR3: CASSWTGNQPQHF. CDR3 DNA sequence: TGCGCCAGCAGCTGGACGGGGAATCAGCCCCAGCATTTT.

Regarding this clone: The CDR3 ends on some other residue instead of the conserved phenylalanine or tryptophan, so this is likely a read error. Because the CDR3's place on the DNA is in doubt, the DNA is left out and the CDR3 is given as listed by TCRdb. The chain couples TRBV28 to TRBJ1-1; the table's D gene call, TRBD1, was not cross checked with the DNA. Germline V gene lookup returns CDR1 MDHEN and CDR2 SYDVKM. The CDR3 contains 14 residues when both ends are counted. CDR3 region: CASSTPPGQGPSFS.

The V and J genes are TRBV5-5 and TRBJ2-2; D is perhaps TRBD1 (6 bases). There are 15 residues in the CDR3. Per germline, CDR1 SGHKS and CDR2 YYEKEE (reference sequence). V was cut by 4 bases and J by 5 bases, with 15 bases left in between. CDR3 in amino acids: CASSLGTRQTGELFF. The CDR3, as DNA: TGTGCCAGCAGCCTAGGGACAAGACAGACCGGGGAGCTGTTTTTT.

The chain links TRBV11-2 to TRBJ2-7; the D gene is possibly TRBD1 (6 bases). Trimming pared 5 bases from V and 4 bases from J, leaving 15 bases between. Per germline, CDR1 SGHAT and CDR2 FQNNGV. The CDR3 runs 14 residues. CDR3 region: CASSGRTDLYEQYF. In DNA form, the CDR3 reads TGTGCCAGCAGCGGACGGACAGACCTATACGAGCAGTACTTC.